Detailed here is one TCR beta chain. There is no known antigen for this receptor. No much larger clone exists at a distance of one base, and base qualities are not known. The germline V gene (reference sequence) yields GTSNPN for CDR1 and SVGIG for CDR2. The germline V and J ends show losses of 4 bases and 5 bases respectively, and no gene match explains 7 bases of the junction. Inclusive of the bounding cysteine and phenylalanine, the CDR3 is 14 residues long. Of the read, only the CDR3 DNA is kept; its 42 bases are in frame from base 1. The library was made by the immunoSEQ multiplex PCR assay. For TCR sequencing, RNA was extracted from every sample and reverse transcribed into cDNA to serve as template. First-strand cDNA was synthesized using SuperScript III with a 2:1 mix of oligo-dT and random hexamers. Amplification bias was assessed with a synthetic immune receptor repertoire, and residual bias was removed computationally. The authors' pipeline ran thus. Raw reads were preprocessed to remove errors, and CDR3 was defined by IMGT conventions from the conserved cysteine to phenylalanine. Clonality was calculated as 1 minus Shannon entropy normalized by log2 of the number of productive unique TCRs. Whether each scalp clone was CD4 or CD8 was inferred by checking scalp TCRbeta sequences against the CD4 and CD8 repertoires from sorted blood. The source is immuneACCESS, and TCRdb retained only in-frame sequences with V and J called. Part of the clones is not carried over; for the studies checked, unresolved V genes explain less than half of this, and the remainder is unexplained. Clone size and the V and J calls come from that table; the DNA yielded D and trimming. The sample table holds about 190,000 clones, of which roughly three fifths were seen once. Roughly 0.67% of the sample is held by the ten biggest clonotypes.

This sample stems from a study of CD8+ T cells in alopecia areata (dated by TCRdb to 2016 to 2019). Regarding the study in general: The treated patients took part in an open-label pilot trial in which moderate-to-severe alopecia areata was treated with oral tofacitinib at 5 to 10 mg twice daily. Patients received tofacitinib for 6 to 18 months and were then followed off drug for 6 months to check for delayed response and recurrence. Disease severity in treated patients was measured with the SALT score, which quantifies the percentage of affected scalp surface area. High-throughput TCRbeta sequencing was used to examine T cell clonal expansion in alopecia areata in both the C3H/HeJ mouse model and human patients. In humans, TCRbeta sequencing was performed on scalp tissue and on sorted CD4+ and CD8+ peripheral blood T cells from healthy controls and from patients with patchy or totalis/universalis alopecia areata. Biopsies were taken from tofacitinib-treated patients at baseline and at 4 and 24 weeks of treatment, and a later scalp biopsy was taken in several of the tofacitinib-treated patients. Clonality in the scalp was compared among normal scalp (n=4), patchy alopecia areata scalp (n=8), and alopecia totalis/universalis scalp (n=8). RNA came from the PAXgene miRNA kit for fixed scalp, the miRNeasy kit for PBMCs, and the RNeasy kit for mouse skin. Amplification of TCRbeta CDR3 regions was done by immunoSEQ multiplex PCR using 35 Vbeta forward primers and 13 Jbeta reverse primers.

Broad study findings and their caveats: With tofacitinib, both scalp clonality and the number of expanded CD8+ clones among the top 100 scalp clones went down significantly. Compared with normal scalp, lesional scalp, particularly in alopecia totalis/universalis, had higher clonality and more expanded CD8+ clones, which suggests antigenic drive. TCR sequences shared between patients were less clear than in mice, possibly partly because of HLA diversity in the patient population. The treated cohort was small, with a single nonresponder, so links between baseline CD8+ expansion and response need larger studies. Unlike mouse skin, where gammadelta T cells dominate, normal human skin contains resident alphabeta T cells that get sequenced too, which complicates analysis of the scalp TCR repertoire. Many expanded lesional clones were found to persist in scalp and blood during tofacitinib treatment, and relapse after treatment cessation may be partly explained by this persistence.

In light of the paper, this sample's time point label describes: 4 weeks on oral tofacitinib. This specimen's treatment or condition label, per the study, means: oral pan-JAK inhibitor, 5-10 mg twice daily. Lesional scalp punch biopsies and peripheral blood were collected from alopecia areata patients. PBMCs were isolated by density centrifugation and stained for CD3, CD4 and CD8, and CD4+ and CD8+ T cells were sorted on a FACSAria. The sequence is built from TRBV30 and TRBJ2-1, with 8 bases aligning to TRBD2. Specimen: CD4+ T cells sorted from blood, collected at week 4, from a patient treated with tofacitinib. The receptor was isolated from a human donor with alopecia areata. The nucleotide sequence is TGTGCCTGGAAGTATAAGCGGGGGCACAATGAGCAGTTCTTC. This encodes CAWKYKRGHNEQFF.